The source of this TCR beta chain is a study of shared clonotypes between healthy human individuals. Overall study: With ages of 18 to 49, the donors were a couple of women and a few men.

Assay execution took place at the deep level. In the original processing: From ImmunoSEQ came sequences covering only the junction and carrying no quality scores, so filtering differed. Repertoires were generated with immunoSEQ multiplex PCR, while TCRdb's copy carries only in-frame clones and drops some. That table gives V, J and clone size, and the DNA gave D and trimming. Here the sample spans over 2,000,000 clones, around 95% being singletons. The study's findings and limits: The four-donor shared clonotypes exceeded non-shared clonotypes in generation probability, with non-shared ones scoring lower.

A note on this clone: Antigen specificity is unknown.

Naive-designated CD8 cells lacked CD45RO, were positively enriched for CCR7, and omitted terminally differentiated effector memory CD45RA+ cells. Sequences were obtained from naive CD8+ T cells from PBMCs. The clonotype was recovered from a man between 18 and 35 years old in good health. Some clones in this sample may be carry-over from other donors' samples.

The chain's CDR3 is CASSADRVSYEQYF. The CDR3 DNA follows: TGTGCCAGCAGCGCGGACAGGGTATCCTACGAGCAGTACTTC. The chain is built from TRBV5-4 and TRBJ2-7, with 8 bases identical to TRBD1. The junction had 4 bases not matched to a gene; V was cut back by 4 bases and J by 1 base. The CDR3 runs 14 residues. Germline loops: CDR1 SGHNT, CDR2 YYREEE (reference sequence).